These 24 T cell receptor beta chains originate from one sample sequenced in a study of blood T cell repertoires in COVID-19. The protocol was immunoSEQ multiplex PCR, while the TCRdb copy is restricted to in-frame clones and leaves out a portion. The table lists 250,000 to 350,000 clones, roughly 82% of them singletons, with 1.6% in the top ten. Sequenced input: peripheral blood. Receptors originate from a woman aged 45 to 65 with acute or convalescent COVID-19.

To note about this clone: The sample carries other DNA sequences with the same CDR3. CDR3 sequence: CASSSTGDYGYTF. CDR3 in DNA: TGTGCCAGCAGTTCGACAGGAGACTATGGCTACACCTTC. The J gene is TRBJ1-2, the V gene TRBV12-3 or TRBV12-4, with D possibly matching TRBD1 (6 bases). V lost 4 bases, J lost 3 bases, and 9 bases lay in between. The CDR3 sequence is 13 residues long.

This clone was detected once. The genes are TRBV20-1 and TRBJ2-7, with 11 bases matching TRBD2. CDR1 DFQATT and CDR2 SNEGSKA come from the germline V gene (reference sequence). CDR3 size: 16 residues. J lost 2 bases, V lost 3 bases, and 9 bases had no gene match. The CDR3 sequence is CSASHPGLAATYEQYF. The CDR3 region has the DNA TGCAGTGCTAGTCATCCGGGACTAGCGGCAACCTACGAGCAGTACTTC.

This CDR3 is CASSLEWDRGNSPLHF. The DNA of the CDR3 is TGCGCCAGCAGCTTGGAATGGGACAGGGGAAACTCACCCCTCCACTTT. The chain joins TRBV5-1 to TRBJ1-6; 10 bases are shared with TRBD1. Germline V gene sequence: CDR1 SGHRS, CDR2 YFSETQ. The CDR3 has 16 residues. J was trimmed by 10 bases and V by 0 bases; bases with no gene match: 7.

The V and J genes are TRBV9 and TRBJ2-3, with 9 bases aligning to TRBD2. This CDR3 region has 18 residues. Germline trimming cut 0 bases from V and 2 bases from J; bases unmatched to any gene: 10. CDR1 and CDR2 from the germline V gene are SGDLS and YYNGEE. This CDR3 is CASSVVGLALSNTDTQYF. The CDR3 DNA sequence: TGTGCCAGCAGCGTAGTGGGACTAGCTCTTTCTAACACAGATACGCAGTATTTT. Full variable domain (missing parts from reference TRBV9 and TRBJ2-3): DSGVTQTPKHLITATGQRVTLRCSPRSGDLSVYWYQQSLDQGLQFLIQYYNGEERAKGNILERFSAQQFPDLHSELNLSSLELGDSALYFCASSVVGLALSNTDTQYFGPGTRLTVL.

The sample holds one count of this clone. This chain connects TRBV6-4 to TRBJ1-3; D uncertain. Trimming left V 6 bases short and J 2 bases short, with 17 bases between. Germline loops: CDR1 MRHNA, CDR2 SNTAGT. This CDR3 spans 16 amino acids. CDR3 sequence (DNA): TGTGCCAGCAGACCCAAGAGAATTTGTGCTGGAAACACCATATATTTT. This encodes CASRPKRICAGNTIYF.

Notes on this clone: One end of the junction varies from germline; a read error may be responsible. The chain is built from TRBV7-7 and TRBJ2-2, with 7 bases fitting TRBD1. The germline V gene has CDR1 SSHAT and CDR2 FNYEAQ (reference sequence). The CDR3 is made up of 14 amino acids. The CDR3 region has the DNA TGTGCTAGCAGCCTAACAGGGGCGGCCGGGGAGCTGTTTTTT. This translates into CASSLTGAAGELFF.

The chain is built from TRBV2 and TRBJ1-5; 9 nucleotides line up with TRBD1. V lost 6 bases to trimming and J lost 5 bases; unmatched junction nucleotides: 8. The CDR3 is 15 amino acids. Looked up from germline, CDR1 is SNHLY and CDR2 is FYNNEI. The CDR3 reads CASSQRQGVYQPQHF. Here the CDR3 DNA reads TGTGCCAGCAGCCAACGACAGGGGGTTTATCAGCCCCAGCATTTT.

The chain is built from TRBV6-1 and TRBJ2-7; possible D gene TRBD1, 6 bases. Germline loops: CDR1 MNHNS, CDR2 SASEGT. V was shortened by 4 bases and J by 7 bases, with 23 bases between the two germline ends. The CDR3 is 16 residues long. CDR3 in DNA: TGTGCCAGCAGTGTAGGGTTCCGGGACAAACCTCGGGAGCAGTACTTC. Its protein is CASSVGFRDKPREQYF.

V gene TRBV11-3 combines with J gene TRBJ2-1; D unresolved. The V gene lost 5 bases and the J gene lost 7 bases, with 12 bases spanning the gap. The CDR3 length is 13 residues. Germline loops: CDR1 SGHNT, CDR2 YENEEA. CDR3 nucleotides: TGTGCCAGCAGCCAAAATACAGAGAATGAGCAGTTCTTC. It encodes CASSQNTENEQFF.

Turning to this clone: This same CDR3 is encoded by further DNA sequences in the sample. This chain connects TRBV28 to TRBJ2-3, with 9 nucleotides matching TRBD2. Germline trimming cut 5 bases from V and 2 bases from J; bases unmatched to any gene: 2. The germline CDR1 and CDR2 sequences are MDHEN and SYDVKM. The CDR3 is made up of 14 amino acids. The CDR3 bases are TGTGCCAGCAGTCTAGCGGGGAACACAGATACGCAGTATTTT. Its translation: CASSLAGNTDTQYF.

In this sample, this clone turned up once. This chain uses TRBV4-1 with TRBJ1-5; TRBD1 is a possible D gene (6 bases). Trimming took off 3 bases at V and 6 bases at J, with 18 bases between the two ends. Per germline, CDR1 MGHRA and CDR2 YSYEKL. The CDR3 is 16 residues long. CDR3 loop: CASSQSKTGGGQPQHF. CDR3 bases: TGCGCCAGCAGCCAGAGCAAGACAGGAGGCGGTCAGCCCCAGCATTTT.

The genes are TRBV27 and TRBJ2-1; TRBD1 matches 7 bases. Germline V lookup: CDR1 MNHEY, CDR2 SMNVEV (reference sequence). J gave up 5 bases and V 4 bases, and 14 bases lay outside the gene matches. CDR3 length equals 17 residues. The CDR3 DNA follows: TGTGCCAGCAGTTACATACAGGGGCTTAAGGGTAACAATGAGCAGTTCTTC. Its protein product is CASSYIQGLKGNNEQFF.

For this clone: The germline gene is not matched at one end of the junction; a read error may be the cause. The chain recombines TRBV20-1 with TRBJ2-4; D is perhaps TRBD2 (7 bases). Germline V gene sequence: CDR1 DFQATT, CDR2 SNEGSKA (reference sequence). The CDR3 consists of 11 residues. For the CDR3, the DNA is TGCAGCCTAGCCCGGCAGGGGAGGGGGTCCTTC. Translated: CSLARQGRGSF.

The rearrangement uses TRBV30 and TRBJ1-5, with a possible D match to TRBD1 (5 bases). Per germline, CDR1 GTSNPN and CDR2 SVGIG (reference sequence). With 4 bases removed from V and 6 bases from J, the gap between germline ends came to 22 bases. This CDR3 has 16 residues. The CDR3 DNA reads TGTGCCTGGAAACCTAAAAGGGGAGGTCGTGGTCAGCCCCAGCATTTT. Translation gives CAWKPKRGGRGQPQHF.

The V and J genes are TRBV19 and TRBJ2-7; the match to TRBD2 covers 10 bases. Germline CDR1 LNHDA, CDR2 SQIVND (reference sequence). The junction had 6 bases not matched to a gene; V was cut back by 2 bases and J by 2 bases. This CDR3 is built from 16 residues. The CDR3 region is CASSISGLAEAYEQYF. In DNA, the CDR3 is TGTGCCAGTAGTATATCTGGACTAGCGGAAGCCTACGAGCAGTACTTC.

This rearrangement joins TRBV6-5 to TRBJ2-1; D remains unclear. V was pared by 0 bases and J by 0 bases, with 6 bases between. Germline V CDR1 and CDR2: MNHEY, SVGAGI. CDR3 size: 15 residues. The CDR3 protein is CASSYSYGSYNEQFF. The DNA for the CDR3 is TGTGCCAGCAGTTACTCATACGGCTCCTACAATGAGCAGTTCTTC.

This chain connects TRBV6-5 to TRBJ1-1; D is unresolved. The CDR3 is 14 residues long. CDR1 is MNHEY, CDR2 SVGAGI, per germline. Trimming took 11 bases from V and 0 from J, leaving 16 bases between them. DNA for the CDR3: TGTGCCTCTTATCCCCTTCTTATGAACACTGAAGCTTTCTTT. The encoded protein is CASYPLLMNTEAFF.

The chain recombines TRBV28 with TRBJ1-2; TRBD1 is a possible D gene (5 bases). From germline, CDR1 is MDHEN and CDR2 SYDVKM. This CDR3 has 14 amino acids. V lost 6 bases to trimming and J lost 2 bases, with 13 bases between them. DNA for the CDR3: TGTGCCAGCAGGATACCGACAGAAAACTATGGCTACACCTTC. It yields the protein CASRIPTENYGYTF.

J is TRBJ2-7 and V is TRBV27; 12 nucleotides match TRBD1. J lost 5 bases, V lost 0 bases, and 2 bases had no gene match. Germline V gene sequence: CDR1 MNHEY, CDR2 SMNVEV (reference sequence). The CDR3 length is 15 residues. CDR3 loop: CASSLSGTGGNEQYF. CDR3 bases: TGTGCCAGCAGTTTATCGGGGACAGGGGGCAACGAGCAGTACTTC.

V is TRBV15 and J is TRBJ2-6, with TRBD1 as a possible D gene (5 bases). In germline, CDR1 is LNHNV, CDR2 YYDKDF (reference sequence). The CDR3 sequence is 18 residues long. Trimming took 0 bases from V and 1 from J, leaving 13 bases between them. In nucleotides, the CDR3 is TGTGCCACCAGCAGAGATGGGGCAGGGCAGTCTGGGGCCAACGTCCTGACTTTC. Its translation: CATSRDGAGQSGANVLTF.

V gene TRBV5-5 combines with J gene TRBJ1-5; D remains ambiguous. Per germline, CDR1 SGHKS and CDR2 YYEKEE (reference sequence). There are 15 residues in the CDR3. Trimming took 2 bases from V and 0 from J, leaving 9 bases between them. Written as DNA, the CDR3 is TGTGCCAGCAGCTTTGGCGGGTATAGCAATCAGCCCCAGCATTTT. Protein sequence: CASSFGGYSNQPQHF.

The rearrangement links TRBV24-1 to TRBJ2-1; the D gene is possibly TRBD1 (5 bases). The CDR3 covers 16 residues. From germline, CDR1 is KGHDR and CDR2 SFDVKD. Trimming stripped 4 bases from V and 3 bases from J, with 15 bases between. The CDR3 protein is CATSDVDKGIYNEQFF. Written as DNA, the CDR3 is TGTGCCACCAGTGACGTTGACAAGGGGATCTACAATGAGCAGTTCTTC.

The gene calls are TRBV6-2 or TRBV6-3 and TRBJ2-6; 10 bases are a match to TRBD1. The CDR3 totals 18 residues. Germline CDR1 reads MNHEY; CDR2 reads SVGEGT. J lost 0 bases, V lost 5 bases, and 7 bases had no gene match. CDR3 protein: CASSLRQGANSGANVLTF. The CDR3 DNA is TGTGCCAGCAGTCTGAGACAGGGGGCCAACTCTGGGGCCAACGTCCTGACTTTC.

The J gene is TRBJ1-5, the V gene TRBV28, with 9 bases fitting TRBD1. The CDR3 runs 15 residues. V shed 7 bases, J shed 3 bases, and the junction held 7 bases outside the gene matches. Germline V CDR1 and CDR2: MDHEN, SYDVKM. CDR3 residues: CASTQTGGFNQPQHF. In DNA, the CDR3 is TGTGCCAGCACCCAGACAGGGGGTTTCAATCAGCCCCAGCATTTT.